Detailed here is one T cell receptor beta chain. These data come from a study of blood T cell repertoires in COVID-19. In the study overall: Whether acute or convalescent, the COVID-19 samples came from the United States, Italy and Spain. T cells, B-cell-depleted T cells, or PBMCs provided the cDNA or gDNA that served as material.

How the authors handled the data: Scientists estimated how many nucleated cells there were by amplifying reference gene primers. TCRdb keeps only in-frame clones here, not all; method: immunoSEQ multiplex PCR. V, J and clone size are taken as reported in that table, and D and trimming were inferred from the DNA itself. The sample has fewer than 55,000 clones, 80% to 85% seen once. Germline CDR1 and CDR2: SGHVS and FQNEAQ. The ends were cut back, 10 bases at V and 4 bases at J, with 23 bases in the middle. The CDR3 sequence is 15 residues long. The chain joins TRBV7-8 to TRBJ2-7, with a possible D match to TRBD1 (5 bases). The source is a man aged 45 to 65 with acute or convalescent COVID-19. Sequencing was performed on peripheral blood. The CDR3 nucleotides are TGTGCCACCACCCCCTGGGGCATCCAAAATTACGAGCAGTACTTC. It is translated as CATTPWGIQNYEQYF.